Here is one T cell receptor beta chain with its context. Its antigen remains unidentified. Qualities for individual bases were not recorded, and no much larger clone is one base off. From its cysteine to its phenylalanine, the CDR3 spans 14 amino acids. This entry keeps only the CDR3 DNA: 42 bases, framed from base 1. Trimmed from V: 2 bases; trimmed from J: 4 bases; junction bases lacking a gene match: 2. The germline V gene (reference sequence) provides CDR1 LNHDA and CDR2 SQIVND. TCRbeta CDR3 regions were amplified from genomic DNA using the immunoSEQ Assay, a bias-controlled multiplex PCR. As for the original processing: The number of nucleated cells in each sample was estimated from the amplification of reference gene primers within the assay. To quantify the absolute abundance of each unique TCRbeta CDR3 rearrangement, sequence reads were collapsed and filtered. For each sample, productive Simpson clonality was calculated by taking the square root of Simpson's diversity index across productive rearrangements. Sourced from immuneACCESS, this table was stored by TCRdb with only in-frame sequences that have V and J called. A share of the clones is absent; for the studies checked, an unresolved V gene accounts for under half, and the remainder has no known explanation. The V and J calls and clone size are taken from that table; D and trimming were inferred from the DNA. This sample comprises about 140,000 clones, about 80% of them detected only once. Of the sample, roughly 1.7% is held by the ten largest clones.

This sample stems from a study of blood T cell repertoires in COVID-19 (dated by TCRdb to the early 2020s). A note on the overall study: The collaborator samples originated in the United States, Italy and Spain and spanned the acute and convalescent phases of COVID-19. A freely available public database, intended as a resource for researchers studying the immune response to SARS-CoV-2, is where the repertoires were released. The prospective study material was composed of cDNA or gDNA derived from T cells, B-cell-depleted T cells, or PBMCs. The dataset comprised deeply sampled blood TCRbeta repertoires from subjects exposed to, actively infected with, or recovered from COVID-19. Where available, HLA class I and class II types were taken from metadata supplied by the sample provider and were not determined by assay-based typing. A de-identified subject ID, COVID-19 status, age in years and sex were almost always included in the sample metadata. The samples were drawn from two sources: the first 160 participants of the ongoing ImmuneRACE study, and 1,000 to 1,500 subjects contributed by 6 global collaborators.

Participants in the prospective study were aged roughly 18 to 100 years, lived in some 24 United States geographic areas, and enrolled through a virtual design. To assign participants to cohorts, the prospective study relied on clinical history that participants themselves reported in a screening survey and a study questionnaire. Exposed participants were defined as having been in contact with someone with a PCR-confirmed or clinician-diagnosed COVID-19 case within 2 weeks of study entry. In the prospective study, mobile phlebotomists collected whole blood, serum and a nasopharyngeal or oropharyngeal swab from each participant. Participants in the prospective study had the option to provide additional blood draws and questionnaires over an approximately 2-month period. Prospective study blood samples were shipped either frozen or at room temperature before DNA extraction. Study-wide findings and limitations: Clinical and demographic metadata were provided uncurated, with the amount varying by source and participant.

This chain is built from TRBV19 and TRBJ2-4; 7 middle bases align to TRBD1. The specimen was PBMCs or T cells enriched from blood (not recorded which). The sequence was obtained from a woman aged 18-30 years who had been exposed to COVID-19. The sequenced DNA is TGTGCCAGTAGTATAAGGGGACAGAAAAACATTCAGTACTTC. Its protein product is CASSIRGQKNIQYF. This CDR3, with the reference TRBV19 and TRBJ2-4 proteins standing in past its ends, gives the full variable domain DGGITQSPKYLFRKEGQNVTLSCEQNLNHDAMYWYRQDPGQGLRLIYYSQIVNDFQKGDIAEGYSVSREKKESFPLTVTSAQKNPTAFYLCASSIRGQKNIQYFGAGTRLSVL.